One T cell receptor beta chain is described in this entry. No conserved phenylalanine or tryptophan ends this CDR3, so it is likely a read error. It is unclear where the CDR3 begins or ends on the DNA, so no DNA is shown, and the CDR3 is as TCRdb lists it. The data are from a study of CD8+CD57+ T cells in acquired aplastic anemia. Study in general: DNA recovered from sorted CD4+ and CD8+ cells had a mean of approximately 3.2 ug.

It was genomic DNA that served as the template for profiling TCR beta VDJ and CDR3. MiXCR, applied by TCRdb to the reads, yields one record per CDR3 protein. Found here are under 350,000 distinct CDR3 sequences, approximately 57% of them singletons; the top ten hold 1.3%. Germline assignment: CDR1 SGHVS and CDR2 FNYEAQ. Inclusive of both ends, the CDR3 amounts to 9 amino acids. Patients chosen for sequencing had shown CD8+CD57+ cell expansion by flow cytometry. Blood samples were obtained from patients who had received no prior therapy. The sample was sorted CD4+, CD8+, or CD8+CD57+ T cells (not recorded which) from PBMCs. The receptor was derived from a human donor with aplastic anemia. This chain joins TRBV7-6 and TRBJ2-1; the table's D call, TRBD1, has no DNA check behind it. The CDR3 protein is CASSLTSPG.